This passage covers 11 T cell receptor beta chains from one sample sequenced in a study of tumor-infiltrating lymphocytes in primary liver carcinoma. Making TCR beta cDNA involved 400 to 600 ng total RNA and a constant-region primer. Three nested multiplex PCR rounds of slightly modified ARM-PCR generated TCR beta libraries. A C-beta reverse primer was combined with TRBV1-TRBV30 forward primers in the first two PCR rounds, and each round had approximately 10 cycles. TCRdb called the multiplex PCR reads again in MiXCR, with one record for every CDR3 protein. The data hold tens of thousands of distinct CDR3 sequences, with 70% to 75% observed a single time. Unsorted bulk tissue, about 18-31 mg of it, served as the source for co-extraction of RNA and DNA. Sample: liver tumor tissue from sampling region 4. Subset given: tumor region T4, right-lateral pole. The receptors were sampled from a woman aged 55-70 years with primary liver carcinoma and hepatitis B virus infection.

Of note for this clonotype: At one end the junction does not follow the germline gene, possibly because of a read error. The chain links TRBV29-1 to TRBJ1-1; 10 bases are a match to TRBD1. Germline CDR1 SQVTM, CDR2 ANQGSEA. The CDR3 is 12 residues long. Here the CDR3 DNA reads TGCGGCGTGGGGACAGGGGATGCTGAAGCTTTATTT. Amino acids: CGVGTGDAEALF.

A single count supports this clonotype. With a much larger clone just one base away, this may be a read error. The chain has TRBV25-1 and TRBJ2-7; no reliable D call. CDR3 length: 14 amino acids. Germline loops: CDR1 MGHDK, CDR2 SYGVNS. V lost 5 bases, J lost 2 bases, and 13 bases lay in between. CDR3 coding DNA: TGTGCCAGCAGTAAGGGTTCCGGAGCCTACGAGCAGTACTTC. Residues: CASSKGSGAYEQYF.

CDR3 sequence reads: CASNPGLAGTDTQYF. The CDR3 DNA follows: TGTGCCAGCAACCCAGGACTAGCGGGAACAGATACGCAGTATTTT. The rearrangement links TRBV6-5 to TRBJ2-3; 12 nucleotides line up with TRBD2. Germline CDR1 and CDR2: MNHEY and SVGAGI. V lost 7 bases to trimming and J lost 3 bases; unmatched junction nucleotides: 5. This CDR3 has 15 amino acids.

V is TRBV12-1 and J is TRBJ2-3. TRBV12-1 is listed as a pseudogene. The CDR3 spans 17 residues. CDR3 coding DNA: TGTGCCAGCAGCTTTGGGTCTAGCCGTGCTAGCACAGATACACAGTATTTT. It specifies CASSFGSSRASTDTQYF.

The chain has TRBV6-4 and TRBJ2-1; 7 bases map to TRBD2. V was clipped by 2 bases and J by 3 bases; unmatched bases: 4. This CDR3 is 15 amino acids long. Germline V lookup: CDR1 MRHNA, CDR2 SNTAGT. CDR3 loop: CASSDTSGNYNEQFF. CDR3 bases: TGTGCCAGCAGTGACACCAGCGGGAACTACAATGAGCAGTTCTTC.

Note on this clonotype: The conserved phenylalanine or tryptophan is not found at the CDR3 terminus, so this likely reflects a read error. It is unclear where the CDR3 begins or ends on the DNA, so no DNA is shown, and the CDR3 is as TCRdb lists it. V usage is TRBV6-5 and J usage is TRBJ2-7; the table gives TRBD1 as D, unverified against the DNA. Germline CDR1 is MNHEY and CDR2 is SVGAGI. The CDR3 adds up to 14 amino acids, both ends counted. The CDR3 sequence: CASSRDRMQGEQSL.

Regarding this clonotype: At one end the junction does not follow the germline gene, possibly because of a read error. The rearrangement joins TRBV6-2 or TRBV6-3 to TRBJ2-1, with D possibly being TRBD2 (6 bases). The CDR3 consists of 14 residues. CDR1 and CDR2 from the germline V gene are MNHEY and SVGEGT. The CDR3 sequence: CANSLADAYNEQFF. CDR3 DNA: TGTGCCAACAGTTTAGCGGATGCGTACAATGAGCAGTTCTTC.

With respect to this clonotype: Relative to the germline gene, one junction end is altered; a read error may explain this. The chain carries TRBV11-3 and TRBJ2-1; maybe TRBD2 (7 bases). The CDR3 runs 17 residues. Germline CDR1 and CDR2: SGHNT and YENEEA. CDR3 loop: CANSSRGARTMGNDQFF. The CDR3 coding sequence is TGTGCCAACAGTTCCCGGGGGGCGCGGACCATGGGCAATGATCAGTTCTTC.

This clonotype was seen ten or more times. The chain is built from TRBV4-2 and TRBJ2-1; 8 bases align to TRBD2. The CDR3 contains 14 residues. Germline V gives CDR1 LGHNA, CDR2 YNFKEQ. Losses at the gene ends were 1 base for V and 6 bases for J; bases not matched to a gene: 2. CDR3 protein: CASSQGAGGNEQFF. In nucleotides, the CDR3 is TGTGCCAGCAGCCAAGGGGCGGGAGGCAATGAGCAGTTCTTC.

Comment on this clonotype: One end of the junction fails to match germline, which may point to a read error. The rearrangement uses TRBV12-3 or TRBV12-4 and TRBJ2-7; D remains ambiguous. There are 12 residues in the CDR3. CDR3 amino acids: CATPNSPYERYF. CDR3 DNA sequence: TGTGCCACCCCCAACAGCCCCTACGAGCGGTACTTC.

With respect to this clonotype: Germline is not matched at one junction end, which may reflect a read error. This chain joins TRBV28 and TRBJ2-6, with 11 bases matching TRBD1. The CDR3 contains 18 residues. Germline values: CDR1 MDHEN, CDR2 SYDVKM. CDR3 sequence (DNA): TGTGCCATCACTTCACCCAGGACAGGGGGCGATGGGGCCAACGTCCTGGCTTTC. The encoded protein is CAITSPRTGGDGANVLAF.